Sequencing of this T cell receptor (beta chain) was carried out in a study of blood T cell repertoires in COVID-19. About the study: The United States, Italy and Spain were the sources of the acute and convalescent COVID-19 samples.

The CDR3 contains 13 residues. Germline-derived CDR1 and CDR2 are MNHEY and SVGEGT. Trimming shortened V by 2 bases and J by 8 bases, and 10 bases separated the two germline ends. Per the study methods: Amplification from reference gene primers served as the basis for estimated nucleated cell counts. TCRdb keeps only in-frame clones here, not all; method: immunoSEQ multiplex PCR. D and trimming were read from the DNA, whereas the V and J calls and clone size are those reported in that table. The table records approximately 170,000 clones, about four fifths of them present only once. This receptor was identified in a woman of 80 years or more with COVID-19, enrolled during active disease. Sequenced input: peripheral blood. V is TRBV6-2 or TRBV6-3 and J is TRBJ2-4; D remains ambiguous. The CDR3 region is CASSYARVDIQYF. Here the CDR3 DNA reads TGTGCCAGCAGTTACGCGCGTGTGGACATTCAGTACTTC.